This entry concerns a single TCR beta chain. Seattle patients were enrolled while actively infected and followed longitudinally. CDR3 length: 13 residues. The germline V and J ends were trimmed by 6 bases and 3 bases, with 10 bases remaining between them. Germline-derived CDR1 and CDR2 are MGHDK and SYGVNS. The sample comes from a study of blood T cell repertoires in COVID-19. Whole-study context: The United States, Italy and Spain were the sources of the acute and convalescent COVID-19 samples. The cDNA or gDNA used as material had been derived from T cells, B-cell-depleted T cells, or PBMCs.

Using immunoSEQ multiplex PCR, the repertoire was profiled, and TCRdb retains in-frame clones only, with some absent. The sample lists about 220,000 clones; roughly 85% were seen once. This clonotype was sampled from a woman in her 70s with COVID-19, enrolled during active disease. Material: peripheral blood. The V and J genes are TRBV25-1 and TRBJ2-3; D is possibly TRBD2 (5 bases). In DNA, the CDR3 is TGTGCCAGCAGCGGGGTGGGTACAGATACGCAGTATTTT. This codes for CASSGVGTDTQYF.